Presented here are 19 T cell receptor beta chains from one specimen sequenced in a study of cytomegalovirus exposure and HLA in healthy donors. 13 Jbeta primers and 60 Vbeta primers were used for the PCR. The data were produced by immunoSEQ multiplex PCR, yet TCRdb's version contains in-frame clones alone and is incomplete. The sample has some 150,000 clones; around 65% are singletons. Sequencing used PBMCs. The receptors here all came from a woman aged 25 to 39 in good health and CMV-seropositive.

The chain combines TRBV4-1 with TRBJ1-2; maybe TRBD1 (5 bases). Germline CDR1 reads MGHRA; CDR2 reads YSYEKL. V shed 4 bases and J shed 5 bases, with 14 bases lying between them. CDR3 length: 14 residues. CDR3 sequence: CASSLQAQSYGYTF. CDR3 DNA: TGCGCCAGCAGCCTACAGGCCCAATCGTATGGCTACACCTTC.

This clone was picked up a small number of times. The chain uses TRBV19 and TRBJ1-5; 10 nucleotides align to TRBD1. The CDR3 totals 16 residues. The ends lost 5 bases at V and 3 bases at J; junction bases unmatched: 7. The germline CDR1 and CDR2 sequences are LNHDA and SQIVND (reference sequence). The CDR3 nucleotides read TGTGCCAGTAGTCCGGGACAGGGGATTGCCAATCAGCCCCAGCATTTT. Translating it yields CASSPGQGIANQPQHF.

This clone was detected many times. The chain combines TRBV10-3 with TRBJ2-2, with TRBD2 matching 9 bases. V was clipped by 10 bases and J by 2 bases; unmatched bases: 5. CDR1 is ENHRY, CDR2 SYGVKD, per germline. This CDR3 has 14 amino acids. The DNA of the CDR3 is TGTGCCACCGTAGCGGGAGATAACACCGGGGAGCTGTTTTTT. It translates to CATVAGDNTGELFF.

This rearrangement joins TRBV7-9 to TRBJ2-1; D is possibly TRBD1 (5 bases). The germline V gene has CDR1 SEHNR and CDR2 FQNEAQ (reference sequence). V was pared by 4 bases and J by 10 bases, with 20 bases between. This CDR3 contains 15 residues. The CDR3 is CASSYKDTALWEQFF. The CDR3 DNA sequence: TGTGCCAGCAGCTATAAGGACACCGCTTTATGGGAGCAGTTCTTC.

This chain uses TRBV7-2 with TRBJ2-4; 9 nucleotides agree with TRBD2. The CDR3 consists of 15 residues. The germline V gene encodes CDR1 SGHTA and CDR2 FQGNSA. V lost 2 bases and J lost 7; bases outside the gene matches: 6. CDR3: CASSLSGRRFNIQYF. The CDR3 DNA reads TGTGCCAGCAGCTTAAGCGGGAGGCGGTTTAACATTCAGTACTTC.

This clone was counted once. CDR3 in amino acids: CASSLGPHSTAGNTIYF. The CDR3 nucleotides read TGTGCCAGCAGCTTAGGCCCGCACTCAACCGCTGGAAACACCATATATTTT. The rearrangement uses TRBV11-2 and TRBJ1-3; D ambiguous. Deletions cut 1 base from V and 2 bases from J, with 15 bases between. This CDR3 has 17 amino acids. Germline V gene sequence: CDR1 SGHAT, CDR2 FQNNGV.

This chain connects TRBV9 to TRBJ2-2; D remains unclear. Germline-derived CDR1 and CDR2 are SGDLS and YYNGEE. The CDR3 consists of 15 residues. V was pared by 0 bases and J by 3 bases, with 9 bases between. For the CDR3, the DNA is TGTGCCAGCAGCGTAGTCGCGTCGGACACCGGGGAGCTGTTTTTT. Its translation: CASSVVASDTGELFF.

The rearrangement uses TRBV19 and TRBJ2-3, with D possibly matching TRBD2 (6 bases). The CDR3 runs 16 residues. The V and J ends lost 4 bases and 6 bases respectively, with 20 bases between them. Per the germline V gene, CDR1 is LNHDA and CDR2 is SQIVND (reference sequence). The CDR3 sequence: CASSSLGSPKGDTQYF. The CDR3 DNA follows: TGTGCCAGTAGTAGCCTCGGGAGTCCCAAAGGCGATACGCAGTATTTT.

The chain combines TRBV7-9 with TRBJ1-1; D is perhaps TRBD1 (6 bases). V lost 1 base and J lost 5, with 11 bases in between. Germline CDR1 SEHNR, CDR2 FQNEAQ (reference sequence). The CDR3 length is 14 residues. CDR3 nucleotide sequence: TGTGCCAGCAGCTTAGTGGACAGTCAGACTGAAGCTTTCTTT. Its protein is CASSLVDSQTEAFF.

This chain connects TRBV5-1 to TRBJ2-1; possibly TRBD2 for D (6 bases). The V end lost 0 bases, the J end lost 2 bases, and 6 bases lay between the germline ends. The CDR3 covers 14 residues. Germline V gene data show CDR1 as SGHRS and CDR2 as YFSETQ. The CDR3 DNA is TGCGCCAGCAGCTTGGGGGGGGCCTACAATGAGCAGTTCTTC. Translated: CASSLGGAYNEQFF.

The chain joins TRBV18 to TRBJ2-7; D gene ambiguous. Germline CDR1 KGHSH, CDR2 LQKENI. V lost 6 bases and J lost 0, with 15 bases in between. The CDR3 is made up of 15 amino acids. The CDR3, as DNA: TGTGCCAGCTCCCCCGAGAGGCAGAACTCCTACGAGCAGTACTTC. Residues: CASSPERQNSYEQYF.

The chain joins TRBV5-6 to TRBJ1-2; D is perhaps TRBD1 (5 bases). CDR1 is SGHDT and CDR2 is YYEEEE in the germline V gene. This CDR3 has 13 residues. Between the trimmed V and J ends, which lost 4 bases and 4 bases, there was a span of 11 bases. The CDR3 protein is CASSQTAAYGYTF. CDR3 DNA sequence: TGTGCCAGCAGCCAGACAGCCGCCTATGGCTACACCTTC.

The rearrangement uses TRBV5-5 and TRBJ1-2; TRBD1 might be the D (6 bases). The germline gives CDR1 SGHKS, CDR2 YYEKEE (reference sequence). The germline V and J ends were trimmed by 4 bases and 1 base, with 11 bases remaining between them. This CDR3 spans 14 amino acids. CDR3 in DNA: TGTGCCAGCAGCGGATACAGGGATAACTATGGCTACACCTTC. As protein: CASSGYRDNYGYTF. Variable domain in full (rest from reference TRBV5-5 and TRBJ1-2): DAGVTQSPTHLIKTRGQQVTLRCSPISGHKSVSWYQQVLGQGPQFIFQYYEKEERGRGNFPDRFSARQFPNYSSELNVNALLLGDSALYLCASSGYRDNYGYTFGSGTRLTVV.

In its sample, this clone was seen a few times. The chain joins TRBV5-6 to TRBJ2-7, with 9 positions matching TRBD1. Germline V gene sequence: CDR1 SGHDT, CDR2 YYEEEE. This CDR3 has 14 residues. With 3 bases clipped from V and 3 bases from J, the junction kept 4 bases outside the gene matches. The DNA for the CDR3 is TGTGCCAGCAGCTACGGGACAGGGATCTACGAGCAGTACTTC. Its protein product is CASSYGTGIYEQYF.

The rearrangement joins TRBV7-9 to TRBJ2-7, with D maybe TRBD1 (6 bases). The V gene lost 2 bases and the J gene lost 7 bases, with 12 bases spanning the gap. Per the germline V gene, CDR1 is SEHNR and CDR2 is FQNEAQ (reference sequence). The CDR3 spans 13 residues. In nucleotides, the CDR3 is TGTGCCAGCAGCTTAACAGGGCCCGGGGAGCAGTACTTC. Translating it yields CASSLTGPGEQYF.

This chain joins TRBV7-6 and TRBJ1-3, with TRBD1 matching 7 bases. J was trimmed by 0 bases and V by 6 bases; bases with no gene match: 11. From germline, CDR1 is SGHVS and CDR2 FNYEAQ. This CDR3 region has 17 residues. The CDR3 spells CASSLYTGTASGNTIYF. In DNA form, the CDR3 reads TGTGCCAGCAGTCTTTATACCGGGACAGCCTCTGGAAACACCATATATTTT.

This clone was recorded a few times. The chain links TRBV7-8 to TRBJ1-1; no clear D gene. Trimming shortened V by 3 bases and J by 4 bases, and 18 bases separated the two germline ends. CDR1 and CDR2 from the germline V gene are SGHVS and FQNEAQ. This CDR3 contains 16 residues. DNA of the CDR3: TGTGCCAGCAGCTTTACATTGGTGGTGGCTCCCACTGAAGCTTTCTTT. It yields the protein CASSFTLVVAPTEAFF.

The chain's CDR3 is CASSPGSLYEQYF. CDR3 DNA sequence: TGTGCCAGCTCACCGGGCAGCCTCTACGAGCAGTACTTC. This rearrangement joins TRBV18 to TRBJ2-5; D uncertain. The J call is uncertain, as TRBJ2-7 better fits the DNA end. Germline-derived CDR1 and CDR2 are KGHSH and LQKENI. The CDR3 runs to 13 residues.

This clone was seen more than once but under ten times. The gene calls are TRBV2 and TRBJ1-5; no reliable D call. The germline CDR1 and CDR2 sequences are SNHLY and FYNNEI. The CDR3 has 16 amino acids. Trimming removed 1 base at V and 0 bases at J, with 10 bases between. In nucleotides, the CDR3 is TGTGCCAGCAGTGAAGTGCTAGATTATAGCAATCAGCCCCAGCATTTT. It encodes CASSEVLDYSNQPQHF.